This is a list of T cell receptor beta chains from one sample in a study of blood T cell repertoires in COVID-19. Assay: immunoSEQ multiplex PCR; the TCRdb copy retains only in-frame clones and omits some. Of roughly 70,000 clones listed, 85% to 90% are singletons. Sample: peripheral blood. The receptors stem from a man aged 50 to 60 with active COVID-19. Both conserved end residues are part of each CDR3. The D gene is left open where the match is weak. Clone size is shown for a subset of rows, as once, few, many or a class of expanded clone.

V gene: TRBV9; D gene: .; J gene: TRBJ2-1; clone size: .; CDR3 protein: CASSAEREQFF; CDR3 DNA: TGTGCCAGCAGCGCGGAGCGCGAGCAGTTCTTC
V gene: TRBV19; D gene: .; J gene: TRBJ1-1; clone size: .; CDR3 protein: CASTVGGVRDTEAFF; CDR3 DNA: TGTGCCAGTACCGTGGGGGGGGTACGTGACACTGAAGCTTTCTTT
V gene: TRBV7-6; D gene: TRBD1; J gene: TRBJ2-7; clone size: .; CDR3 protein: CASSLYRGVLPEQYF; CDR3 DNA: TGTGCCAGCAGCTTGTACAGGGGTGTACTTCCCGAGCAGTACTTC
V gene: TRBV29-1; D gene: TRBD2; J gene: TRBJ2-4; clone size: few; CDR3 protein: CSATGTSGPYF; CDR3 DNA: TGCAGCGCTACCGGGACTAGCGGCCCGTACTTC
V gene: TRBV27; D gene: .; J gene: TRBJ2-2; clone size: .; CDR3 protein: CASSLSSHGSYTGELFF; CDR3 DNA: TGTGCCAGCAGTTTATCGTCCCACGGGAGTTATACCGGGGAGCTGTTTTTT
V gene: TRBV6-5; D gene: TRBD1; J gene: TRBJ2-3; clone size: .; CDR3 protein: CASRSRQGLADTQYF; CDR3 DNA: TGTGCCAGCAGAAGCAGACAGGGGCTAGCAGATACGCAGTATTTT
V gene: TRBV5-1; D gene: .; J gene: TRBJ2-7; clone size: once; CDR3 protein: CASRGSYEQYF; CDR3 DNA: TGCGCCAGCCGGGGTAGCTACGAGCAGTACTTC
V gene: TRBV12-3/TRBV12-4; D gene: .; J gene: TRBJ2-7; clone size: .; CDR3 protein: CASSGGTLDEQYF; CDR3 DNA: TGTGCCAGCAGTGGGGGGACCTTGGACGAGCAGTACTTC
V gene: TRBV7-2; D gene: .; J gene: TRBJ2-2; clone size: .; CDR3 protein: CASSSYSTGELFF; CDR3 DNA: TGTGCCAGCAGCTCCTATTCTACCGGGGAGCTGTTTTTT
V gene: TRBV19; D gene: .; J gene: TRBJ2-2; clone size: .; CDR3 protein: CASSIGTRNTGELFF; CDR3 DNA: TGTGCCAGTAGTATAGGGACACGGAACACCGGGGAGCTGTTTTTT
V gene: TRBV9; D gene: TRBD1; J gene: TRBJ2-1; clone size: .; CDR3 protein: CASSVGTGGSYNEQFF; CDR3 DNA: TGTGCCAGCAGCGTAGGGACAGGAGGCTCCTACAATGAGCAGTTCTTC
V gene: TRBV28; D gene: TRBD1; J gene: TRBJ1-5; clone size: .; CDR3 protein: CASRVQGLYQPQHF; CDR3 DNA: TGTGCCAGCAGGGTACAGGGGTTGTATCAGCCCCAGCATTTT
V gene: TRBV11-2; D gene: TRBD1; J gene: TRBJ2-5; clone size: .; CDR3 protein: CASSSPGTGQQESQYF; CDR3 DNA: TGTGCCAGCAGCTCACCCGGGACAGGCCAACAAGAGTCCCAGTACTTC
V gene: TRBV7-9; D gene: TRBD1; J gene: TRBJ1-1; clone size: .; CDR3 protein: CASNLGQIATEAFF; CDR3 DNA: TGTGCCAGCAACCTGGGACAGATTGCCACTGAAGCTTTCTTT
V gene: TRBV2; D gene: TRBD2; J gene: TRBJ2-3; clone size: few; CDR3 protein: CASSHPSGRTVSDTQYF; CDR3 DNA: TGTGCCAGCAGCCACCCGAGCGGGAGAACAGTTTCAGATACGCAGTATTTT
V gene: TRBV3-1/TRBV3-2; D gene: .; J gene: TRBJ2-3; clone size: .; CDR3 protein: CASSQQSGSGTDTQYF; CDR3 DNA: TGTGCCAGCAGCCAACAAAGCGGGTCAGGCACAGATACGCAGTATTTT
V gene: TRBV5-4; D gene: TRBD2; J gene: TRBJ2-7; clone size: .; CDR3 protein: CASSFGTSGREEQYF; CDR3 DNA: TGTGCCAGCAGCTTCGGGACTAGCGGGAGGGAGGAGCAGTACTTC
V gene: TRBV5-1; D gene: .; J gene: TRBJ2-1; clone size: few; CDR3 protein: CASSFRVLNEQFF; CDR3 DNA: TGCGCCAGCAGCTTCCGAGTACTCAATGAGCAGTTCTTC
V gene: TRBV4-1; D gene: TRBD1; J gene: TRBJ2-4; clone size: .; CDR3 protein: CASSRDSWGAKNIQYF; CDR3 DNA: TGCGCCAGCAGCCGGGACAGTTGGGGCGCCAAAAACATTCAGTACTTC
V gene: TRBV18; D gene: .; J gene: TRBJ2-7; clone size: .; CDR3 protein: CASSNQRAYEQYF; CDR3 DNA: TGTGCCAGCTCTAACCAGAGGGCCTACGAGCAGTACTTC
V gene: TRBV2; D gene: .; J gene: TRBJ2-7; clone size: .; CDR3 protein: CASSEKGHPSYEQYF; CDR3 DNA: TGTGCCAGCAGTGAAAAGGGACATCCCTCCTACGAGCAGTACTTC
V gene: TRBV12-3/TRBV12-4; D gene: .; J gene: TRBJ2-7; clone size: .; CDR3 protein: CASSPRGPFQYF; CDR3 DNA: TGTGCCAGCAGTCCTAGGGGTCCGTTTCAGTACTTC
V gene: TRBV6-5; D gene: .; J gene: TRBJ1-2; clone size: few; CDR3 protein: CASSYDNNYGYTF; CDR3 DNA: TGTGCCAGCAGTTACGACAACAACTATGGCTACACCTTC
V gene: TRBV27; D gene: TRBD2; J gene: TRBJ2-7; clone size: .; CDR3 protein: CASSPYSGGSYEQYF; CDR3 DNA: TGTGCCAGCAGTCCATATAGCGGGGGATCCTACGAGCAGTACTTC
V gene: TRBV7-3; D gene: TRBD1; J gene: TRBJ1-2; clone size: .; CDR3 protein: CASSSPETGVYGYTF; CDR3 DNA: TGTGCCAGCAGTTCCCCGGAGACAGGGGTCTATGGCTACACCTTC
V gene: TRBV7-2; D gene: .; J gene: TRBJ2-3; clone size: .; CDR3 protein: CASSLGASGSSRADTQYF; CDR3 DNA: TGTGCCAGCAGCTTAGGTGCGAGCGGTTCCTCTCGTGCAGATACGCAGTATTTT
V gene: TRBV7-6; D gene: TRBD2; J gene: TRBJ2-1; clone size: .; CDR3 protein: CASSLGVSGSGNEQFF; CDR3 DNA: TGTGCCAGCAGCTTAGGTGTTAGCGGGAGCGGGAATGAGCAGTTCTTC
V gene: TRBV27; D gene: .; J gene: TRBJ2-4; clone size: .; CDR3 protein: CASSRYAGGAKNIQYF; CDR3 DNA: TGTGCCAGCAGCCGTTACGCGGGTGGAGCCAAAAACATTCAGTACTTC
V gene: TRBV4-1; D gene: .; J gene: TRBJ1-3; clone size: .; CDR3 protein: CASSQGGRSGNTIYF; CDR3 DNA: TGCGCCAGCAGCCAAGGGGGCCGCTCTGGAAACACCATATATTTT
V gene: TRBV28; D gene: .; J gene: TRBJ2-7; clone size: .; CDR3 protein: CASREGVGLDYEQYF; CDR3 DNA: TGTGCCAGCAGGGAGGGGGTCGGACTAGATTACGAGCAGTACTTC
V gene: TRBV2; D gene: TRBD1; J gene: TRBJ1-6; clone size: .; CDR3 protein: CASSEAARGLESPLHF; CDR3 DNA: TGTGCCAGCAGTGAAGCGGCCAGGGGGCTCGAGTCACCCCTCCACTTT
V gene: TRBV7-8; D gene: TRBD1; J gene: TRBJ1-1; clone size: .; CDR3 protein: CASSFDRVNTEAFF; CDR3 DNA: TGTGCCAGCAGCTTCGACAGGGTGAACACTGAAGCTTTCTTT